This T cell receptor (beta chain) originates from a study of blood T cell repertoires in COVID-19. Assay used: immunoSEQ multiplex PCR; TCRdb lists only in-frame clones, some missing. The sample shows 90,000 to 120,000 clones, about 79% of them seen only once. V was pared by 7 bases and J by 0 bases, with 16 bases between. CDR3 length: 15 amino acids. CDR1 is MNHEY, CDR2 SVGAGI, per germline. The TCR was taken from a woman of 80 years or more with active or convalescent COVID-19. Sequenced input: peripheral blood. V and J are TRBV6-5 and TRBJ2-7; no clear D. The CDR3 loop is CASIAWPQSSYEQYF. CDR3 bases: TGTGCCAGCATCGCCTGGCCACAAAGCTCCTACGAGCAGTACTTC.